The entry that follows covers one T cell receptor beta chain sequence. Its antigen is unknown. This PCR relied on a set of 60 Vbeta primers and 13 Jbeta primers. Profiled with immunoSEQ multiplex PCR; TCRdb holds only in-frame clones, not every one. Of 150,000 to 180,000 clones listed, approximately 81% were seen once; the top ten hold roughly 1.4%. The data belong to a study of cytomegalovirus exposure and HLA in healthy donors. Germline assignment: CDR1 SEHNR and CDR2 FQNEAQ (reference sequence). The CDR3 has 15 amino acids. V shed 5 bases, J shed 9 bases, and the junction held 11 bases outside the gene matches. Broader study findings: Associated with cytomegalovirus, according to the listing, were about 160 TCR beta chains. For cytomegalovirus status, the classifier reportedly gave diagnoses with high specificity and sensitivity. Sequencing depth across donors, presence/absence analyses assumed, was roughly uniform.

The specimen was PBMCs. The sequence came from a man in his late teens or twenties in good health and CMV-seronegative. The chain employs TRBV7-9 and TRBJ1-5, with 9 bases aligning to TRBD1. DNA for the CDR3: TGTGCCAGCAGCGACGGACAGGGGCCGTTTGTGCCCCAGCATTTT. It translates to CASSDGQGPFVPQHF.